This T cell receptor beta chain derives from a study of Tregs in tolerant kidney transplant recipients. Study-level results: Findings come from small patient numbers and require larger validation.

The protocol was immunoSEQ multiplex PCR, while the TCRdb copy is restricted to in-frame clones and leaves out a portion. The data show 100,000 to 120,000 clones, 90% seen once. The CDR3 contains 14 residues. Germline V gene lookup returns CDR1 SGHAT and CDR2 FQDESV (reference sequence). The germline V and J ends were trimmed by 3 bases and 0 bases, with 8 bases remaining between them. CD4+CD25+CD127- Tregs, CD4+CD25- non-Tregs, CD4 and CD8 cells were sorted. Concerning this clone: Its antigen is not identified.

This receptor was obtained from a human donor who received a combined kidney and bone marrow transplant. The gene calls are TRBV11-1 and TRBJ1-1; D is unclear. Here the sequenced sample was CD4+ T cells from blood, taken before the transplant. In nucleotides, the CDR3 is TGTGCCAGCAGCTTGCGGACTGTGAACACTGAAGCTTTCTTT. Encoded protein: CASSLRTVNTEAFF.